This TCR beta chain came from a study of cytomegalovirus exposure and HLA in healthy donors. Study-level points and caveats: Per a later analysis, 18,000 or so TCR beta sequences showed association with HLA alleles at 0.05 false discovery rate.

Comment on this clone: Antigen unknown.

This CDR3 has 15 residues. V lost 3 bases, J lost 0 bases, and 13 bases lay in between. Germline CDR1 SQVTM, CDR2 ANQGSEA. The PCR contained 60 Vbeta and 13 Jbeta primers. The table came from immunoSEQ multiplex PCR; TCRdb's copy has only in-frame clones and leaves some out. The table shows about 140,000 clones, with more than 70% occurring only once. Healthy bone marrow donors supplied every sample. Sequenced material: PBMCs. This receptor was identified in a man aged 40-49 years in good health and CMV-seronegative. V usage is TRBV29-1 and J usage is TRBJ2-3, with D maybe TRBD1 (6 bases). CDR3 amino acids: CSVDDLQGSTDTQYF. For the CDR3, the DNA is TGCAGCGTTGATGATTTACAGGGCAGCACAGATACGCAGTATTTT.